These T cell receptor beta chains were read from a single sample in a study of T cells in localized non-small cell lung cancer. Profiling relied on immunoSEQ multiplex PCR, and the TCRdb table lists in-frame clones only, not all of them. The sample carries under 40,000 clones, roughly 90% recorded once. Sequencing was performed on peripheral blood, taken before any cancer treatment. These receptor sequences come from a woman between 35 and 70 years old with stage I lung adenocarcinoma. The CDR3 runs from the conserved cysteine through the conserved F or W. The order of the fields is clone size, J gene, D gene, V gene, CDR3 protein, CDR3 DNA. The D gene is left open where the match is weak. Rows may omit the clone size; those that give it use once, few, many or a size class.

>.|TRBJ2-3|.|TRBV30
CAQNLGGGSNTQYF
TGTGCCCAAAATCTAGGAGGGGGGTCGAATACGCAGTATTTT
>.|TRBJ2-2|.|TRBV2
CASSEALRGTGELFF
TGTGCCAGCAGTGAAGCGCTTCGGGGCACCGGGGAGCTGTTTTTT
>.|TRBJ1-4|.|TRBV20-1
CSARAEKLFF
TGCAGTGCTAGGGCTGAAAAACTGTTTTTT
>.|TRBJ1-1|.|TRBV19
CASSIGGNTEAFF
TGTGCCAGTAGTATCGGAGGGAACACTGAAGCTTTCTTT
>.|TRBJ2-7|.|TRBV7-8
CASSVYSVLEQYF
TGTGCCAGCAGCGTTTACAGTGTCCTCGAGCAGTACTTC
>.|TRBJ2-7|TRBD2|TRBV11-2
CASSPRLRRTSSYEQYF
TGTGCCAGCAGCCCGCGGTTGAGGCGGACTAGCTCCTACGAGCAGTACTTC
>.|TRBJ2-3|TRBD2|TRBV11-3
CASSLGILGLAGEYTDTQYF
TGTGCCAGCAGCTTGGGAATCCTCGGACTAGCGGGGGAATACACAGATACGCAGTATTTT
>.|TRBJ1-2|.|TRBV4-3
CASSQDMRTPYAYTF
TGCGCCAGCAGCCAAGATATGAGGACACCCTATGCCTACACCTTC
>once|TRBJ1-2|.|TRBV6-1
CASSELGGAYGYTF
TGTGCCAGCAGTGAACTCGGGGGAGCCTATGGCTACACCTTC
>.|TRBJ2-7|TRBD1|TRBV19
CASSGRDRDPYEQYF
TGTGCCAGTAGTGGCCGGGACAGGGACCCCTACGAGCAGTACTTC
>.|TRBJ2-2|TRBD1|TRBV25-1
CASSGADRVPGELFF
TGTGCCAGCAGTGGGGCAGACAGGGTCCCCGGGGAGCTGTTTTTT
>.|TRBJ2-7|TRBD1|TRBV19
CASSIGTGDYEQYF
TGTGCCAGTAGTATAGGGACAGGGGATTACGAGCAGTACTTC
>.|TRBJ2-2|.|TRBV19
CASSLHDTGELFF
TGTGCCAGTAGTCTGCATGACACCGGGGAGCTGTTTTTT
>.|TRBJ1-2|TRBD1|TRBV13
CASSQQGAIGYTF
TGTGCCAGCAGCCAACAGGGGGCGATCGGCTACACCTTC
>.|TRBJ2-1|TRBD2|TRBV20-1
CSARTSGEQFF
TGCAGTGCAAGGACTAGCGGGGAGCAGTTCTTC